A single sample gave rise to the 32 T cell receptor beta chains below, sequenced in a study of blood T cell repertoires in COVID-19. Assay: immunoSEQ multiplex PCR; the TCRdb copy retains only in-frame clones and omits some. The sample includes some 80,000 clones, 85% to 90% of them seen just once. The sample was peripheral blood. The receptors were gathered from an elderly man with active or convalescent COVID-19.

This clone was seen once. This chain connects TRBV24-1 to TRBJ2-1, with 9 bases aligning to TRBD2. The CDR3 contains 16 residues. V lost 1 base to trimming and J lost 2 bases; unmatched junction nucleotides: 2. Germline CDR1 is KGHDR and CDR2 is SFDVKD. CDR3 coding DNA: TGTGCCACCAGTGATTTCGGCGGGGGGGCCTACAATGAGCAGTTCTTC. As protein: CATSDFGGGAYNEQFF.

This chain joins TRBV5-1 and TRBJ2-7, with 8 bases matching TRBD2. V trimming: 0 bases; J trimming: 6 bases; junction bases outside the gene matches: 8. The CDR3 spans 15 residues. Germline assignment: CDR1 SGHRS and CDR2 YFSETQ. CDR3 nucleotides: TGCGCCAGCAGCTTGGACGGGAGGGCCGCCGGCGAGCAGTACGTC. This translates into CASSLDGRAAGEQYV.

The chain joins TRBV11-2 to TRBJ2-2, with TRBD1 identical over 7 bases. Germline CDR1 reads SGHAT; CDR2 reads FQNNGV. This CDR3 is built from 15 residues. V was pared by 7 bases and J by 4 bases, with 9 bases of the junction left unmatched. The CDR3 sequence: CASTALTGPTGELFF. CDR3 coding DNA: TGTGCCAGCACCGCCCTGACAGGGCCCACCGGGGAGCTGTTTTTT.

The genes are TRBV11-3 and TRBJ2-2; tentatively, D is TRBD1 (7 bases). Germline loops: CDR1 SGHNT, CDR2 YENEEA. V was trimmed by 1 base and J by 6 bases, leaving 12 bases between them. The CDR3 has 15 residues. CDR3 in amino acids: CASSLGGRGAGELFF. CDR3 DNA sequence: TGTGCCAGCAGCTTAGGGGGCAGGGGGGCCGGGGAGCTGTTTTTT.

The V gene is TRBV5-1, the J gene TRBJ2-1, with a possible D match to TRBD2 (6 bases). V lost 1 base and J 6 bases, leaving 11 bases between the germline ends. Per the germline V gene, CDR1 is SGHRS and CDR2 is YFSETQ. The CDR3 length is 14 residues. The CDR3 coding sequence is TGCGCCAGCAGCTTGTCACTAGCTAGCAATGAGCAGTTCTTC. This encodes CASSLSLASNEQFF.

In DNA form, the CDR3 reads TGTGCCAGCAGTTTCGTCTCGGGTGCCAAAAACATTCAGTACTTC. This translates into CASSFVSGAKNIQYF. This chain joins TRBV27 and TRBJ2-4, with D uncertain. V was clipped by 3 bases and J by 1 base, with 10 bases between them. This CDR3 region has 15 residues. The germline gives CDR1 MNHEY, CDR2 SMNVEV (reference sequence).

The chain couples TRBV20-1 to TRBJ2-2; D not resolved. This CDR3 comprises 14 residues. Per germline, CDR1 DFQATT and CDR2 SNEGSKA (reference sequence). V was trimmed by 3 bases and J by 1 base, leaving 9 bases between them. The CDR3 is CSASSQLNTGELFF. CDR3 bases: TGCAGTGCTAGTTCCCAACTGAACACCGGGGAGCTGTTTTTT.

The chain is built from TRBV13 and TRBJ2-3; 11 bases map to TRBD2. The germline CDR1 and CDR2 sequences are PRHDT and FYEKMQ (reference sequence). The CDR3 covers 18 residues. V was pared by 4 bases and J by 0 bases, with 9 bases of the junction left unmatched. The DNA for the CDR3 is TGTGCCAGCAGCTCGTTAGCGGGGGGGCGTGCTAGCACAGATACGCAGTATTTT. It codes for CASSSLAGGRASTDTQYF.

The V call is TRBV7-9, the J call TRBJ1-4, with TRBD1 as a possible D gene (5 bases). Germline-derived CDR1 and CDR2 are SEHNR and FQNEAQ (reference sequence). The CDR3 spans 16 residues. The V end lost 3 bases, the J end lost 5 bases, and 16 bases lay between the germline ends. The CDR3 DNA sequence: TGTGCCAGCAGCTTTCCCGGCAGGGAAGGGAATGAAAAACTGTTTTTT. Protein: CASSFPGREGNEKLFF.

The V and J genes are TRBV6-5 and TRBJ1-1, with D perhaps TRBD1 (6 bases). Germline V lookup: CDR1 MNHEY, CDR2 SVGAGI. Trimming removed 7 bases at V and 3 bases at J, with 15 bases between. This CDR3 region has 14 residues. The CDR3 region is CASKGGKGDTEAFF. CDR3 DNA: TGTGCCAGCAAAGGTGGAAAGGGGGACACTGAAGCTTTCTTT.

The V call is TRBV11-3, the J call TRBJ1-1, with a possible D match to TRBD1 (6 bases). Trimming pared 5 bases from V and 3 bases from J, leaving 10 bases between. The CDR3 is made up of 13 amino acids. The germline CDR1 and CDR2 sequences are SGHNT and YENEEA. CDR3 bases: TGTGCCAGCAGCGTAAACAGGGACACTGAAGCTTTCTTT. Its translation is CASSVNRDTEAFF.

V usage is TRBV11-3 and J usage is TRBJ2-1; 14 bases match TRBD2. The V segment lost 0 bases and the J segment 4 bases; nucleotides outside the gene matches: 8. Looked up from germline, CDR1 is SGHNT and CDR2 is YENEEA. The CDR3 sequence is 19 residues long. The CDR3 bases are TGTGCCAGCAGCTTAGAATCCCCGGGACTAGCGGGAGTATACAATGAGCAGTTCTTC. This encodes CASSLESPGLAGVYNEQFF.

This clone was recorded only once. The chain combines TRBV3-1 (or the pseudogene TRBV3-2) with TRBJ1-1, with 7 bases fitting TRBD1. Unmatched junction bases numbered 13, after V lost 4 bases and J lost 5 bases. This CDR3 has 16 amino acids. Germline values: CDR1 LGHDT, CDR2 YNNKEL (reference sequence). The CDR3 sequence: CASSPLVQGKGTEAFF. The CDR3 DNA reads TGTGCCAGCAGCCCGCTCGTACAGGGGAAGGGGACTGAAGCTTTCTTT.

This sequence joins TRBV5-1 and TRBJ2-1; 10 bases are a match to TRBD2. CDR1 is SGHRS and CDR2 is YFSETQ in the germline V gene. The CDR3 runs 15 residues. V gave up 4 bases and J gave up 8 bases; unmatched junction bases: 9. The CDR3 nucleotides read TGCGCCAGCAGCGTGGAGCGGGGGGGCCTGGATGAGCAGTTCTTC. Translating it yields CASSVERGGLDEQFF.

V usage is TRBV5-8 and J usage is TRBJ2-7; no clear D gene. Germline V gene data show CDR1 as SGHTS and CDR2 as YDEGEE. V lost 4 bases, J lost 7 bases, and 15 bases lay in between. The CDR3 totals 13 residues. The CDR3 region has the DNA TGTGCCAGCAGCGTGCTGGCAGCTAGGGAGCAGTACGTC. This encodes CASSVLAAREQYV.

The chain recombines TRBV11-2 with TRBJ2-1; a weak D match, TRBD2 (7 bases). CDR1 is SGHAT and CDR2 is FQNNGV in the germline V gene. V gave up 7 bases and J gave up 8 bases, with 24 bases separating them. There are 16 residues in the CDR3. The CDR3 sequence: CASNVKGGGFNDEQFF. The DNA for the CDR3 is TGTGCCAGCAATGTTAAGGGGGGAGGGTTTAATGATGAGCAGTTCTTC.

Here the CDR3 DNA reads TGCGCCAGCAGCTTGCGGACAGGGGTTGATTCACCCCTCCACTTT. Translated: CASSLRTGVDSPLHF. The chain couples TRBV5-1 to TRBJ1-6; 9 bases match TRBD1. The CDR3 sequence is 15 residues long. Germline CDR1 reads SGHRS; CDR2 reads YFSETQ. J was trimmed by 8 bases and V by 1 base; bases with no gene match: 4.

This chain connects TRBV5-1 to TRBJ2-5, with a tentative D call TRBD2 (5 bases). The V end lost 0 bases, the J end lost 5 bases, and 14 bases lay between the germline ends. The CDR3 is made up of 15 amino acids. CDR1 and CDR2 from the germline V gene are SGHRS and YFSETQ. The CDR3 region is CASSLVGEEGETQYF. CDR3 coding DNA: TGCGCCAGCAGCTTGGTGGGAGAGGAAGGGGAGACCCAGTACTTC. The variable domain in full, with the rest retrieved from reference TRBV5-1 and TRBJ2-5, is KAGVTQTPRYLIKTRGQQVTLSCSPISGHRSVSWYQQTPGQGLQFLFEYFSETQRNKGNFPGRFSGRQFSNSRSEMNVSTLELGDSALYLCASSLVGEEGETQYFGPGTRLLVL.

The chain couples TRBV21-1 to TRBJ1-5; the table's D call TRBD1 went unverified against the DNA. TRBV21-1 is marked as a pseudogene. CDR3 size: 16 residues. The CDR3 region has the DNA TGTGCCAGCACCCCAAACAGGAATAATAGCAATCAGCCCCAGCATTTT. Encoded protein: CASTPNRNNSNQPQHF.

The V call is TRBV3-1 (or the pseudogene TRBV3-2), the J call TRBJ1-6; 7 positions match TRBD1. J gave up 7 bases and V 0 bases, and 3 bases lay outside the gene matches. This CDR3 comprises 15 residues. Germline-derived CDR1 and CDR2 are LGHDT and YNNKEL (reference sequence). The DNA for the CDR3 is TGTGCCAGCAGCCAAGAGTCGACAGGGAATTCACCCCTCCACTTT. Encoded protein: CASSQESTGNSPLHF.

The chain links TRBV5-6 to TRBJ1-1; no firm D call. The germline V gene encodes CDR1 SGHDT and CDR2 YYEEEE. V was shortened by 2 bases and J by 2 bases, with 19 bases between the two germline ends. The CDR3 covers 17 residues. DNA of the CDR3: TGTGCCAGCAGCTTTGGCCCGCGGGGATTATTAAACACTGAAGCTTTCTTT. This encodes CASSFGPRGLLNTEAFF.

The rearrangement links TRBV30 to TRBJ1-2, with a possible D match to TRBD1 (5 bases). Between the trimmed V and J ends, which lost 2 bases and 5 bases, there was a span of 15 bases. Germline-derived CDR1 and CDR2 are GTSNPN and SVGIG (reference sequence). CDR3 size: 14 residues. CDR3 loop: CAWSLGGSGYGYTF. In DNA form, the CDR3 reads TGTGCCTGGAGTCTCGGGGGAAGTGGGTATGGCTACACCTTC.

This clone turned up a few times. CDR3 residues: CASSRVPSDRGQVSENYNEQFF. The CDR3 DNA is TGTGCCAGCAGCCGAGTACCGTCAGACAGGGGGCAAGTTAGCGAGAACTACAATGAGCAGTTCTTC. The chain is built from TRBV14 and TRBJ2-1, with 10 bases that match TRBD1. The CDR3 is made up of 22 amino acids. Germline V gene sequence: CDR1 SGHDN, CDR2 FVKESK. The ends lost 4 bases at V and 3 bases at J; junction bases unmatched: 24.

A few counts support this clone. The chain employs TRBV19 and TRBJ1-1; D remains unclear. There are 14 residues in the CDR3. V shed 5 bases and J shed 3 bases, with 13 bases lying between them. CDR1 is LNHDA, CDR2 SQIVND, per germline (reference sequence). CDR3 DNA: TGTGCCAGTAGTCGGCGGTTAACCGACACTGAAGCTTTCTTT. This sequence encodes CASSRRLTDTEAFF.

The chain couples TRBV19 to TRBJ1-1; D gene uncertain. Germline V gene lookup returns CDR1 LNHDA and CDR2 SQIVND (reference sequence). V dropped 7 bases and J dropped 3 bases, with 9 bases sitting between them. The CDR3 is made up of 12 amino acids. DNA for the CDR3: TGTGCCAGTACCACGGGTTACACTGAAGCTTTCTTT. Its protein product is CASTTGYTEAFF.

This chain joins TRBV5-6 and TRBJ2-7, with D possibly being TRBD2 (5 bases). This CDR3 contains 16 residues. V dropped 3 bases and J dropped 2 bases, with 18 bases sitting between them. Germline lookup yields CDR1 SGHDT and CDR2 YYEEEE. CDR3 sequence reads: CASSSPGRGSTYEQYV. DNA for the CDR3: TGTGCCAGCAGCTCACCGGGCCGGGGTTCGACCTACGAGCAGTACGTC.

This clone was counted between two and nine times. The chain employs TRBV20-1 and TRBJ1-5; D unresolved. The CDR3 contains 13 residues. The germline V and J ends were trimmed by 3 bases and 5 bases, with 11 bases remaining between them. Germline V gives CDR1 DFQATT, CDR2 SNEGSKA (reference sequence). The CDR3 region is CSASADSDQPQHF. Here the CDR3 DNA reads TGCAGTGCTAGTGCGGACTCCGATCAGCCCCAGCATTTT.

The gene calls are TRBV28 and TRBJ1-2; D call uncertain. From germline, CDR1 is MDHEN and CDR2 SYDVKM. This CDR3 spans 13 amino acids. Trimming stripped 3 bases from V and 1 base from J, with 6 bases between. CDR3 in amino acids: CASSFEINYGYTF. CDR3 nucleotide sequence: TGTGCCAGCAGTTTTGAGATTAACTATGGCTACACCTTC.

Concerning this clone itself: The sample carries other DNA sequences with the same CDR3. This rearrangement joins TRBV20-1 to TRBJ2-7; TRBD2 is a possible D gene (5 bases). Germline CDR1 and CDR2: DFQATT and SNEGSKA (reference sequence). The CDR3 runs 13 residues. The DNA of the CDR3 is TGCAGTGCTAGTCGGGATTTGTCCTACGAGCAATACGTC. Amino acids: CSASRDLSYEQYV.

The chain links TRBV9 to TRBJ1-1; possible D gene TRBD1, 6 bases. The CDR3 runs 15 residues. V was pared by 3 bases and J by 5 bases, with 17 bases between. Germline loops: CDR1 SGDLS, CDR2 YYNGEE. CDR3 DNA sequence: TGTGCCAGCAGCGAAGCGGGGGGGGCGGGTACTGAAGCTTTCTTT. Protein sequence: CASSEAGGAGTEAFF.

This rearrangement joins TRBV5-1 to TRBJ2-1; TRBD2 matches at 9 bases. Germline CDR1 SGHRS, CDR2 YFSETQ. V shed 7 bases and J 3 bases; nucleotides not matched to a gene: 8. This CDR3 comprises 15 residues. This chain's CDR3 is CASRLELAGYNEQFF. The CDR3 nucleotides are TGCGCCAGCCGCCTCGAACTAGCGGGCTACAATGAGCAGTTCTTC.

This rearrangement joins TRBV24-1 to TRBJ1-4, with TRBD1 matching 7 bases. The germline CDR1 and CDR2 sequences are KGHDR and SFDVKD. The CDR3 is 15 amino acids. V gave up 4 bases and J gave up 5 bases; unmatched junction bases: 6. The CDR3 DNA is TGTGCCACCAGTGACTCCGGGACAGTGAATGAAAAACTGTTTTTT. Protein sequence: CATSDSGTVNEKLFF.